The clone carrying this T cell receptor (beta chain) was recorded a few times. This specimen belongs to a study of blood T cell repertoires in COVID-19. Study-wide context: The analysed material was cDNA or gDNA that came from T cells, B-cell-depleted T cells, or PBMCs.

The data were produced by immunoSEQ multiplex PCR, yet TCRdb's version contains in-frame clones alone and is incomplete. Of roughly 200,000 clones listed, just over 85% were seen once; the top ten hold 5.9%. The CDR3 runs 16 residues. J gave up 5 bases and V 2 bases, and 11 bases lay outside the gene matches. V usage is TRBV6-7 and J usage is TRBJ2-7; 8 positions agree with TRBD1. TRBV6-7 is an open reading frame whose function is uncertain. The sequencing sample was made of peripheral blood. The TCR comes from a man older than 75 with acute or convalescent COVID-19. CDR3 amino acids: CASSYTRTGRTDEQYF. In nucleotides, the CDR3 is TGTGCCAGCAGTTACACACGGACAGGGAGAACCGACGAGCAGTACTTC.